This T cell receptor beta chain is drawn from a study of blood T cell repertoires in COVID-19. At the level of the study: Sites across the United States, Italy and Spain contributed samples from acute and convalescent COVID-19.

Germline values: CDR1 SGHRS, CDR2 YFSETQ. V was clipped by 0 bases and J by 6 bases; unmatched bases: 3. This CDR3 is 13 amino acids long. In the authors' workflow: Nucleated cell number was recorded as an estimate derived from reference gene primer amplification. TCRdb's copy holds only in-frame clones and misses some; the assay was immunoSEQ multiplex PCR. V, J and clone size reflect that table, while D and trimming were determined from the DNA. The sample records approximately 85,000 clones, almost 90% being singletons. The sequencing sample was made of peripheral blood. The V gene is TRBV5-1, the J gene TRBJ2-7, with 7 bases lining up with TRBD1. This TCR came from a woman at least 80 years old with active or convalescent COVID-19. CDR3 protein: CASSLGQGGEQYF. DNA of the CDR3: TGCGCCAGCAGCTTGGGACAGGGCGGCGAGCAGTACTTC.